These 19 T cell receptor beta chains came from one sample sequenced in a study of cytomegalovirus exposure and HLA in healthy donors. 13 Jbeta primers and 60 Vbeta primers were used for the PCR. Using immunoSEQ multiplex PCR, the repertoire was profiled, and TCRdb retains in-frame clones only, with some absent. The profile shows about 120,000 clones, around 62% of them singletons. Sequencing was carried out using PBMCs. These receptor sequences come from a woman in her thirties or forties in good health and CMV-seropositive.

This clone came up a few times. V gene TRBV5-1 combines with J gene TRBJ2-7; 7 bases match TRBD1. Trimming removed 4 bases from V and 5 bases from J; junction bases left unmatched: 12. The CDR3 consists of 15 residues. Per the germline V gene, CDR1 is SGHRS and CDR2 is YFSETQ. The CDR3 here is CASSLAGTVDHEQYF. CDR3 DNA sequence: TGCGCCAGCAGCCTTGCCGGGACAGTGGACCACGAGCAGTACTTC.

The chain links TRBV28 to TRBJ2-1; D call uncertain. Looked up from germline, CDR1 is MDHEN and CDR2 is SYDVKM. V was clipped by 0 bases and J by 8 bases, with 8 bases between them. This CDR3 comprises 13 residues. The CDR3 region is CASSLWAVDEQFF. The DNA for the CDR3 is TGTGCCAGCAGTTTATGGGCGGTTGATGAGCAGTTCTTC.

J is TRBJ2-3 and V is TRBV27; D might be TRBD1 (6 bases). The CDR3 has 16 amino acids. In germline, CDR1 is MNHEY, CDR2 SMNVEV (reference sequence). V shed 5 bases and J shed 5 bases, with 20 bases lying between them. The CDR3 region is CASSPLWDTRGDTQYF. Written as DNA, the CDR3 is TGTGCCAGCAGTCCTCTCTGGGACACCAGGGGAGATACGCAGTATTTT.

This clone showed up just a few times. The chain couples TRBV5-1 to TRBJ2-2; tentatively, D is TRBD2 (6 bases). The CDR3 consists of 16 residues. Germline V gives CDR1 SGHRS, CDR2 YFSETQ. Trimming took 2 bases from V and 5 from J, leaving 16 bases between them. CDR3 sequence: CASSFDRPGGTGELFF. The CDR3 nucleotides read TGCGCCAGCAGCTTCGACAGACCCGGGGGAACCGGGGAGCTGTTTTTT.

The chain carries TRBV7-8 and TRBJ1-1, with D perhaps matching TRBD1 (6 bases). The CDR3 length is 13 residues. The germline gives CDR1 SGHVS, CDR2 FQNEAQ. Trimming removed 5 bases from V and 8 bases from J, with 15 bases in between. The CDR3 region is CASSRTVHVEAFF. DNA of the CDR3: TGTGCCAGCAGCAGGACAGTTCACGTCGAAGCTTTCTTT.

The genes are TRBV6-1 and TRBJ2-1, with D hard to call. The length of the CDR3 is 13 residues. V lost 9 bases and J 0 bases, leaving 9 bases between the germline ends. Germline V gene lookup returns CDR1 MNHNS and CDR2 SASEGT. The CDR3, as DNA: TGTGCCAGTCAACTTAGCTCCTACAATGAGCAGTTCTTC. Translated, it gives CASQLSSYNEQFF.

V gene TRBV6-1 combines with J gene TRBJ1-2; no clear D gene. V gave up 7 bases and J gave up 0 bases, with 9 bases separating them. The CDR3 spans 13 residues. CDR1 MNHNS and CDR2 SASEGT come from the germline V gene. Written as DNA, the CDR3 is TGTGCCAGCAAAAAAGGAGCTAACTATGGCTACACCTTC. The encoded protein is CASKKGANYGYTF.

The CDR3 reads CASKYFSPSSGYNEQFF. The CDR3 DNA follows: TGTGCCAGCAAATATTTTTCTCCGTCTAGCGGGTACAATGAGCAGTTCTTC. J is TRBJ2-1 and V is TRBV5-6; 8 bases are a match to TRBD2. The CDR3 sequence is 17 residues long. V shed 6 bases, J shed 4 bases, and the junction held 15 bases outside the gene matches. The germline V gene has CDR1 SGHDT and CDR2 YYEEEE. Full variable domain (rest looked up from reference TRBV5-6 and TRBJ2-1): DAGVTQSPTHLIKTRGQQVTLRCSPKSGHDTVSWYQQALGQGPQFIFQYYEEEERQRGNFPDRFSGHQFPNYSSELNVNALLLGDSALYLCASKYFSPSSGYNEQFFGPGTRLTVL.

This chain connects TRBV14 to TRBJ1-5; D possibly corresponds to TRBD1 (6 bases). V lost 10 bases, J lost 2 bases, and 24 bases lay in between. This CDR3 is 17 amino acids long. Germline-derived CDR1 and CDR2 are SGHDN and FVKESK. CDR3 bases: TGTGCCATCAACTCACAGGGAGGGGGTCCGGGCAATCAGCCCCAGCATTTT. The encoded protein is CAINSQGGGPGNQPQHF.

The chain couples TRBV19 to TRBJ2-1; 9 bases agree with TRBD2. V shed 8 bases and J 9 bases; nucleotides not matched to a gene: 5. CDR1 LNHDA and CDR2 SQIVND come from the germline V gene (reference sequence). The CDR3 is 12 residues long. CDR3 nucleotides: TGTGCCAGTGGCGGGGGGGCAGGTGAGCAGTTCTTC. It codes for CASGGGAGEQFF.

The chain employs TRBV5-4 and TRBJ2-1; 8 positions agree with TRBD1. This CDR3 is 14 amino acids long. Trimming took 4 bases from V and 6 from J; bases not matched to a gene: 6. Germline CDR1 is SGHNT and CDR2 is YYREEE (reference sequence). CDR3 residues: CASSRRTGFNEQFF. CDR3 bases: TGTGCCAGCAGCCGGAGGACAGGGTTCAATGAGCAGTTCTTC.

V gene TRBV4-3 combines with J gene TRBJ2-2; 15 nucleotides match TRBD2. V lost 4 bases to trimming and J lost 6 bases; unmatched junction nucleotides: 3. The germline CDR1 and CDR2 sequences are LGHNA and YSLEER. The CDR3 totals 16 residues. For the CDR3, the DNA is TGCGCCAGCAGCCGAGGACTAGCGGGAGGGGCCGGGGAGCTGTTTTTT. Protein sequence: CASSRGLAGGAGELFF.

CDR3 loop: CASTNRGNEQFF. CDR3 DNA sequence: TGTGCCAGCACCAACAGGGGTAATGAGCAGTTCTTC. The rearrangement uses TRBV9 and TRBJ2-1, with TRBD1 matching 7 bases. V trimming: 6 bases; J trimming: 7 bases; junction bases outside the gene matches: 4. CDR1 and CDR2 from the germline V gene are SGDLS and YYNGEE. The CDR3 length is 12 residues.

This clone has a handful of counts. The V and J genes are TRBV28 and TRBJ2-1, with 12 bases identical to TRBD2. CDR1 is MDHEN and CDR2 is SYDVKM in the germline V gene. Trimming took 6 bases from V and 4 from J; bases not matched to a gene: 7. CDR3 length: 16 amino acids. CDR3 DNA: TGTGCCAGCAGCCAGGGACTAGCGGGCTTATACAATGAGCAGTTCTTC. It is translated as CASSQGLAGLYNEQFF.

V usage is TRBV7-8 and J usage is TRBJ1-5; D may be TRBD1 (6 bases). Germline-derived CDR1 and CDR2 are SGHVS and FQNEAQ. The CDR3 loop spans 15 amino acids. The germline V and J ends were trimmed by 5 bases and 0 bases, with 11 bases remaining between them. CDR3 DNA: TGTGCCAGCAGCCCACGGACAGTTAGCAATCAGCCCCAGCATTTT. Protein product: CASSPRTVSNQPQHF.

This sequence joins TRBV9 and TRBJ1-4; the D gene is possibly TRBD1 (6 bases). The germline V gene has CDR1 SGDLS and CDR2 YYNGEE. CDR3 length: 15 amino acids. Between the trimmed V and J ends, which lost 4 bases and 2 bases, there was a span of 12 bases. The CDR3 DNA sequence: TGTGCCAGCAGCCCCGGACAGTGGACTAATGAAAAACTGTTTTTT. Its translation: CASSPGQWTNEKLFF.

The chain combines TRBV11-1 with TRBJ2-5, with a weak D call TRBD2 (5 bases). This CDR3 has 13 residues. V lost 1 base and J lost 11, with 14 bases in between. Germline V lookup: CDR1 SGHAT, CDR2 FQDESV (reference sequence). CDR3 DNA: TGTGCCAGCAGCTTAGAAGAGGGCATCCCGCAGTACTTC. This gives the protein CASSLEEGIPQYF. Supplemented by reference TRBV11-1 and TRBJ2-5, the full variable domain reads EAEVAQSPRYKITEKSQAVAFWCDPISGHATLYWYRQILGQGPELLVQFQDESVVDDSQLPKDRFSAERLKGVDSTLKIQPAELGDSAMYLCASSLEEGIPQYFGPGTRLLVL.

V usage is TRBV27 and J usage is TRBJ2-7, with 11 bases fitting TRBD2. Germline V gene data show CDR1 as MNHEY and CDR2 as SMNVEV (reference sequence). V shed 3 bases, J shed 6 bases, and the junction held 4 bases outside the gene matches. CDR3 length: 14 amino acids. DNA of the CDR3: TGTGCCAGCAGTTTTGCCGGGACTAGCGGCGAGCAGTACTTC. Protein product: CASSFAGTSGEQYF.

The chain employs TRBV6-5 and TRBJ2-1, with 10 bases that match TRBD2. CDR3 size: 16 residues. Germline V lookup: CDR1 MNHEY, CDR2 SVGAGI. Losses at the gene ends were 3 bases for V and 2 bases for J; bases not matched to a gene: 4. Here the CDR3 DNA reads TGTGCCAGCAGTTATTCTAGCGGGAGTCCCTACAATGAGCAGTTCTTC. Translating gives CASSYSSGSPYNEQFF.